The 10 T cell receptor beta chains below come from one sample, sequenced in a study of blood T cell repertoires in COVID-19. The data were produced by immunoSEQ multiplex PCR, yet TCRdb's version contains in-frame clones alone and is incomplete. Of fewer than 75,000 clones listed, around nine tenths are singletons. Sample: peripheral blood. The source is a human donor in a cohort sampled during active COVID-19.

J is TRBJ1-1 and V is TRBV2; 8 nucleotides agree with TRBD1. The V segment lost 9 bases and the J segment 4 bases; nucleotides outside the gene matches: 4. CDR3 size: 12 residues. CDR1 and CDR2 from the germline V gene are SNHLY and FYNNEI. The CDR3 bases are TGTGCCAGTTACGGGACAGGCACTGAAGCTTTCTTT. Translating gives CASYGTGTEAFF.

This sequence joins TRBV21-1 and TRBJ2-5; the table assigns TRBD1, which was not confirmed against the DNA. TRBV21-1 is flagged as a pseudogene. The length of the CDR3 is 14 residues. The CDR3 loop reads CASSIKPRLETQYF. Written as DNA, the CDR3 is TGTGCCAGCAGTATAAAGCCCAGGCTGGAGACCCAGTACTTC.

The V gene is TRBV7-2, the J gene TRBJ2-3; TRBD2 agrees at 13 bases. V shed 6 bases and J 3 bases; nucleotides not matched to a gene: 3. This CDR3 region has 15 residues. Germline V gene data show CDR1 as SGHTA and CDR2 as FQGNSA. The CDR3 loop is CASRSGLAGTDTQYF. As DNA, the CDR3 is TGTGCCAGCAGATCGGGACTAGCGGGAACAGATACGCAGTATTTT.

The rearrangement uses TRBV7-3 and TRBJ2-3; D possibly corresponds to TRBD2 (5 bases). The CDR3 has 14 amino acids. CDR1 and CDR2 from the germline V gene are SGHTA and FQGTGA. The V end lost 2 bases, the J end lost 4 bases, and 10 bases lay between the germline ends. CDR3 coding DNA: TGTGCCAGCAGCTTAGGGTCTAGCTCAGATACGCAGTATTTT. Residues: CASSLGSSSDTQYF.

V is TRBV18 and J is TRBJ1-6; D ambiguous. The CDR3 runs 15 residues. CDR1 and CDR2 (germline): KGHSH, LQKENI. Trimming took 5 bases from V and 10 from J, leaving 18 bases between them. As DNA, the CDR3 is TGTGCCAGCTCAAACAGCTATCGAGCTCAATCACCCCTCCACTTT. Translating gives CASSNSYRAQSPLHF. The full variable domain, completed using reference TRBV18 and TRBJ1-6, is NAGVMQNPRHLVRRRGQEARLRCSPMKGHSHVYWYRQLPEEGLKFMVYLQKENIIDESGMPKERFSAEFPKEGPSILRIQQVVRGDSAAYFCASSNSYRAQSPLHFGNGTRLTVT.

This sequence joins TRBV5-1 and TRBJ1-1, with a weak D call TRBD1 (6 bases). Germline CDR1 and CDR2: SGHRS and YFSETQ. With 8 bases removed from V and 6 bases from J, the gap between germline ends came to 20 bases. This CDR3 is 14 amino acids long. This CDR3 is CASIRDKGKAEAFF. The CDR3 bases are TGCGCCAGTATCCGGGACAAGGGGAAGGCTGAAGCTTTCTTT.

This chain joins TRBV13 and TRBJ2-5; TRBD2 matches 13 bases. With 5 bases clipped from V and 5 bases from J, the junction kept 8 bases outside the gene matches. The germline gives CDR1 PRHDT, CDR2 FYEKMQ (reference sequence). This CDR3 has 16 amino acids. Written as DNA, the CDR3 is TGTGCCAGCAGCCTTGGACTAGCGGGAGTGTGGGAGACCCAGTACTTC. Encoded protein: CASSLGLAGVWETQYF.

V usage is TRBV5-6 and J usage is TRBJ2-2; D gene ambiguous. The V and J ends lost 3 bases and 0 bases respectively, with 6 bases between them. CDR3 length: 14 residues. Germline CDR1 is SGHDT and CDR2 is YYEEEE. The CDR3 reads CASSYQTNTGELFF. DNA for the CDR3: TGTGCCAGCAGCTACCAGACGAACACCGGGGAGCTGTTTTTT.

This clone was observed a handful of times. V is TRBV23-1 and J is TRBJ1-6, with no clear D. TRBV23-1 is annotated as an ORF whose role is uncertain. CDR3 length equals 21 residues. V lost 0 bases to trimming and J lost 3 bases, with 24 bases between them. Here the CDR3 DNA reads TGCGCCAGCAGTCAATCGGAGGCAGGCGCGAATTCGCCAAACTATAATTCACCCCTCCACTTT. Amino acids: CASSQSEAGANSPNYNSPLHF.

The CDR3 bases are TGTGCCAGCAGTGAACGAGCGGCCGCTGTTTCGATTTATGGCTACACCTTC. It is translated as CASSERAAAVSIYGYTF. The gene calls are TRBV6-1 and TRBJ1-2; D ambiguous. Germline CDR1 and CDR2: MNHNS and SASEGT. The CDR3 is made up of 17 amino acids. V was shortened by 2 bases and J by 5 bases, with 21 bases between the two germline ends.